A selection of T cell receptor beta chains follows, all from one sample in a study of tumor T cells in aggressive B-cell lymphoma. Produced via immunoSEQ multiplex PCR; TCRdb's table is partial and in-frame only. This table holds some 5,000 clones, roughly 90% found once. Source material: tumor tissue. These receptors came from an adult with diffuse large B cell lymphoma. The CDR3 runs from the conserved cysteine through the conserved F or W. The D gene is left open where the match is weak. The size entry is marked missing in some rows and otherwise reads once, few, many or a size class.

DNA: TGCGCCAGCAGCCAAGAATCAGCAGGGGGGCAAGAGACCCAGTACTTC; CDR3: CASSQESAGGQETQYF; size: NA; V: TRBV4-3; J: TRBJ2-5; D: NA
DNA: TGTGCCAGCAGCCGACAGGGGGGTAGCAATCAGCCCCAGCATTTT; CDR3: CASSRQGGSNQPQHF; size: NA; V: TRBV16; J: TRBJ1-5; D: TRBD1
DNA: TGTGCCAGCAGCCCGAAGGAGGGGTTTGAAGCTTTCTTT; CDR3: CASSPKEGFEAFF; size: few; V: TRBV7-9; J: TRBJ1-1; D: NA
DNA: TGTGCCAGCAGTCCGTCCCGAGGGGGCGGTAATCAGCCCCAGCATTTT; CDR3: CASSPSRGGGNQPQHF; size: NA; V: TRBV28; J: TRBJ1-5; D: TRBD1
DNA: TGTGCCATCAGTGACTCGGGGGGACCGGGACCCACTCAAGAGACCCAGTACTTC; CDR3: CAISDSGGPGPTQETQYF; size: NA; V: TRBV10-3; J: TRBJ2-5; D: TRBD2
DNA: TGCAGCGTTCGCGGGGGGGCAGGCGGGCGAGATGAGCAGTTCTTC; CDR3: CSVRGGAGGRDEQFF; size: NA; V: TRBV29-1; J: TRBJ2-1; D: TRBD2
DNA: TGTGTCAGCAGCTTGGTCGGGGATCCGTACTCTGGAAACACCATATATTTT; CDR3: CVSSLVGDPYSGNTIYF; size: NA; V: TRBV5-6; J: TRBJ1-3; D: NA
DNA: TGTGCCAGTAGTATAGAAGGGGGCCCAAACACTGAAGCTTTCTTT; CDR3: CASSIEGGPNTEAFF; size: NA; V: TRBV19; J: TRBJ1-1; D: TRBD1
DNA: TGCGCCAGCAGCTTGACGGGGGAGAAGGCTAATGAAAAACTGTTTTTT; CDR3: CASSLTGEKANEKLFF; size: once; V: TRBV5-1; J: TRBJ1-4; D: NA
DNA: TGTGCCAGCAGTCGAGTGCGGGGGAGCACAGATACGCAGTATTTT; CDR3: CASSRVRGSTDTQYF; size: NA; V: TRBV27; J: TRBJ2-3; D: TRBD2